This T cell receptor (beta chain) was recovered during a study of blood T cell repertoires in COVID-19. Libraries were prepared by immunoSEQ multiplex PCR; TCRdb keeps only in-frame clonotypes and omits some of them. The table shows approximately 180,000 clones, with 70% to 90% occurring only once. This CDR3 has 11 amino acids. Deletions cut 8 bases from V and 6 bases from J, with 11 bases between. CDR1 and CDR2 (germline): MGHDK, SYGVNS. This chain links TRBV25-1 with TRBJ2-7; D is undetermined. Specimen: peripheral blood. This TCR derives from a man aged 55 to 70 with acute or convalescent COVID-19. In DNA form, the CDR3 reads TGTGCCAGCGCCCGTTTGCGCGAGCAGTACTTC. Its translation is CASARLREQYF.